Listed below are T cell receptor beta chains from one sample, sequenced in a study of T cell repertoires in cytomegalovirus infection. Each CDR3 protein gets one entry after TCRdb re-called the reads with MiXCR. The sample consists of hundreds of thousands of distinct CDR3 sequences, about 17% of them appearing once. The sample consisted of PBMCs. All receptors derive from a human donor in good health (CMV status not recorded). Some clones in this sample may be carry-over from other donors' samples. The CDR3 runs from the conserved cysteine through the conserved F or W. The D gene is left open where the match is weak. Clone size is stated in some rows and not others, as once, few, many or a class when expanded.

TRBJ1-5 | NA | many | TRBV12-3/TRBV12-4 | CASKMTGLSNQPQHF | TGTGCCAGCAAAATGACCGGCCTTAGCAATCAGCCCCAGCATTTT
TRBJ2-3 | TRBD2 | NA | TRBV5-3 | CASSFATGLAGIDTQYF | TGTGCCAGCAGCTTTGCAACGGGACTAGCGGGGATAGATACGCAGTATTTT
TRBJ2-3 | NA | NA | TRBV11-2 | CASSLDQQDTQYF | TGTGCCAGCAGCTTAGATCAGCAAGATACGCAGTATTTT
TRBJ1-6 | NA | many | TRBV7-8 | CASSFYAGEGSPLHF | TGTGCCAGCAGCTTCTACGCGGGGGAGGGTTCACCCCTCCACTTT
TRBJ2-2 | NA | few | TRBV6-5 | CASSMTGTYTGELFF | TGTGCCAGCAGCATGACAGGGACTTACACCGGGGAGCTGTTTTTT
TRBJ1-5 | TRBD1 | NA | TRBV5-1 | CASSLEGQPFNQPQHF | TGCGCCAGCAGCTTGGAGGGACAGCCTTTCAATCAGCCCCAGCATTTT
TRBJ2-1 | NA | NA | TRBV27 | CASAWGAYNEQFF | TGTGCCAGCGCGTGGGGGGCCTACAATGAGCAGTTCTTC
TRBJ2-1 | NA | NA | TRBV28 | CASSSTTLQFF | TGTGCCAGCAGTTCGACTACTCTGCAGTTCTTC
TRBJ2-5 | TRBD2 | NA | TRBV4-3 | CASSPASGGAGETQYF | TGCGCCAGCAGCCCCGCTAGCGGGGGGGCGGGGGAGACCCAGTACTTC
TRBJ2-2 | NA | NA | TRBV24-1 | CATRGGNTGELFF | TGTGCCACCCGGGGAGGGAACACCGGGGAGCTGTTTTTT
TRBJ1-5 | TRBD1 | many | TRBV7-2 | CASSLDRGLPNQPQHF | TGTGCCAGCAGCTTGGACAGGGGGCTTCCCAATCAGCCCCAGCATTTT
TRBJ2-1 | TRBD1 | NA | TRBV5-1 | CASSLASQGALRQRNEQFF | TGCGCCAGCAGCTTGGCCTCTCAGGGGGCCCTAAGGCAACGCAATGAGCAGTTCTTC
TRBJ1-2 | NA | NA | TRBV4-2 | CASSITGANYGYTF | TGTGCCAGCAGCATTACTGGGGCTAACTACGGCTACACCTTC
TRBJ2-2 | NA | NA | TRBV19 | CASSISLDRLYTGELFF | NA
TRBJ2-7 | NA | many | TRBV7-6 | CASSSQGTRGYEQYF | TGTGCCAGCAGCTCCCAGGGGACGCGGGGCTACGAGCAGTACTTC
TRBJ2-1 | NA | NA | TRBV20-1 | CSARVEAQGEQFF | TGCAGTGCTAGGGTCGAGGCCCAGGGTGAGCAGTTCTTC
TRBJ1-6 | NA | NA | TRBV6-1 | CASSEVSSYNSPLHF | TGTGCCAGCAGTGAGGTTTCGTCCTATAATTCACCCCTCCACTTT
TRBJ1-5 | TRBD1 | many | TRBV11-2 | CASSWDRNQPQHF | TGTGCCAGCAGCTGGGACAGGAATCAGCCCCAGCATTTT
TRBJ1-4 | NA | few | TRBV10-3 | CAIKRDLRTNEKLFF | TGTGCCATCAAAAGGGATCTAAGGACTAATGAAAAACTGTTTTTT
TRBJ1-1 | TRBD1 | few | TRBV28 | CASSSQTGGITEAFF | TGTGCCAGCAGTTCCCAGACAGGGGGGATAACTGAAGCTTTCTTT
TRBJ1-5 | NA | few | TRBV28 | CASNDGNQPQHF | TGTGCCAGCAACGACGGCAATCAGCCCCAGCATTTT
TRBJ2-3 | NA | NA | TRBV28 | CASSTNGGSADTQYF | TGTGCCAGCAGTACCAACGGGGGTAGCGCAGATACGCAGTATTTT
TRBJ2-1 | NA | few | TRBV20-1 | CSSSPRGSTYNEQFF | TGCAGTTCTTCCCCCAGGGGCTCTACCTACAATGAGCAGTTCTTC
TRBJ2-3 | TRBD1 | many | TRBV20-1 | CSASRDRGADTQYF | TGCAGTGCTAGCAGGGACAGGGGGGCAGATACGCAGTATTTT
TRBJ2-2 | NA | NA | TRBV6-5 | CASSARGELFF | TGTGCCAGCAGTGCGAGAGGGGAGCTGTTTTTT
TRBJ1-1 | TRBD1 | NA | TRBV12-3/TRBV12-4 | CASRANPTGRRSGAFF | TGTGCCAGCAGAGCAAACCCGACAGGGCGCCGTAGTGGAGCTTTCTTT
TRBJ2-3 | TRBD2 | NA | TRBV28 | CASSQGGAGTDTQYF | TGTGCCAGCAGTCAGGGAGGGGCAGGCACAGATACGCAGTATTTT
TRBJ2-7 | NA | NA | TRBV6-6 | CASSTDMAVSEQYF | TGTGCCAGCAGTACCGACATGGCCGTGAGCGAGCAGTACTTC
TRBJ2-5 | NA | NA | TRBV5-6 | CASSLRAGKEETQYF | TGTGCCAGCAGCCTTCGAGCAGGGAAAGAAGAGACCCAGTACTTC